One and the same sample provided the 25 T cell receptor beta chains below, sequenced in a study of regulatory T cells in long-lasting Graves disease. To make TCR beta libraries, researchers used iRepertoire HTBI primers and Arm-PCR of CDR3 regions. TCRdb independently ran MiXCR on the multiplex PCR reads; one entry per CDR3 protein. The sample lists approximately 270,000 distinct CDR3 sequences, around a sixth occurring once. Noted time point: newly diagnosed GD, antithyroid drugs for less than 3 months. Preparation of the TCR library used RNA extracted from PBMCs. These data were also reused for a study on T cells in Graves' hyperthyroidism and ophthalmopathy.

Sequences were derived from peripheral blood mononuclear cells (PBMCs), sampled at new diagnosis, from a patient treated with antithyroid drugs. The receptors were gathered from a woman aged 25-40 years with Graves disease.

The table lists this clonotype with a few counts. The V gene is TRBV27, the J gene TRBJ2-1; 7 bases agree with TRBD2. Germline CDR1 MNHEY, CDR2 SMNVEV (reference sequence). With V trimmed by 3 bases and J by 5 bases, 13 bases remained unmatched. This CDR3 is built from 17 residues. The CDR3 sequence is CASSFAGWRGIDNEQFF. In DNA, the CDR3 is TGTGCCAGCAGTTTCGCAGGGTGGCGGGGGATAGACAATGAGCAGTTCTTC.

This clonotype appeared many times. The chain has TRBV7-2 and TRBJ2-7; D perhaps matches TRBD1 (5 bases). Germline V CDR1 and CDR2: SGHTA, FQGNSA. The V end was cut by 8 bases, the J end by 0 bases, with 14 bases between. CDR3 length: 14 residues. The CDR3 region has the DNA TGTGCCAGCGCCCGCCAAAGGGGCTCCTACGAGCAGTACTTC. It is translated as CASARQRGSYEQYF.

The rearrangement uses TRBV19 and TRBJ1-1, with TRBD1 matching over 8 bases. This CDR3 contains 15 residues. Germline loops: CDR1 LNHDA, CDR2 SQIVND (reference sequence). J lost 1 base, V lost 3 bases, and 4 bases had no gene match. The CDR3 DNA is TGTGCCAGTAGTATGGTGGGGACAGGGAACACTGAAGCTTTCTTT. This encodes CASSMVGTGNTEAFF.

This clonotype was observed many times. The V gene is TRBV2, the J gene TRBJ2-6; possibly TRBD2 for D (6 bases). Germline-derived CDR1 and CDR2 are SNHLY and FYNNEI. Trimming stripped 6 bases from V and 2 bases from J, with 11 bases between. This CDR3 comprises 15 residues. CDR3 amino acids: CASSLGEAGANVLTF. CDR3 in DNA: TGTGCCAGCAGCTTAGGGGAGGCTGGGGCCAACGTCCTGACTTTC. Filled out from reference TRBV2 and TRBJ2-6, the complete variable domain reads EPEVTQTPSHQVTQMGQEVILRCVPISNHLYFYWYRQILGQKVEFLVSFYNNEISEKSEIFDDQFSVERPDGSNFTLKIRSTKLEDSAMYFCASSLGEAGANVLTFGAGSRLTVL.

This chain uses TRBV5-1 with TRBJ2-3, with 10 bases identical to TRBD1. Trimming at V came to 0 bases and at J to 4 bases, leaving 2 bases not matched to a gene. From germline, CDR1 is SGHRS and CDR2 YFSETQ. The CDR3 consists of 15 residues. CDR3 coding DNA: TGCGCCAGCAGCTTGGCCGGGACAGGGGCAGATACGCAGTATTTT. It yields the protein CASSLAGTGADTQYF. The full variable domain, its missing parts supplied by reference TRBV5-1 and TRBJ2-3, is KAGVTQTPRYLIKTRGQQVTLSCSPISGHRSVSWYQQTPGQGLQFLFEYFSETQRNKGNFPGRFSGRQFSNSRSEMNVSTLELGDSALYLCASSLAGTGADTQYFGPGTRLTVL.

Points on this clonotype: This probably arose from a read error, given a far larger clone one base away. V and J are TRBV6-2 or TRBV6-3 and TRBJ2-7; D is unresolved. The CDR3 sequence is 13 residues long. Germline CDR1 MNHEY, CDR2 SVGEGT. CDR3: CASSEIKSYERYF. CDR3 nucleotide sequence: TGTGCCAGCAGTGAAATTAAGAGCTACGAGCGGTACTTC.

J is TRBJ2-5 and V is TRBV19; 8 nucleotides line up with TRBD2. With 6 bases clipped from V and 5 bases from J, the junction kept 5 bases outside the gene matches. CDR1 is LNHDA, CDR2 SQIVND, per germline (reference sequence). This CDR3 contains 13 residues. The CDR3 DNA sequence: TGTGCCAGTAGCGGGGGGGTTCTTGAGACCCAGTACTTC. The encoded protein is CASSGGVLETQYF.

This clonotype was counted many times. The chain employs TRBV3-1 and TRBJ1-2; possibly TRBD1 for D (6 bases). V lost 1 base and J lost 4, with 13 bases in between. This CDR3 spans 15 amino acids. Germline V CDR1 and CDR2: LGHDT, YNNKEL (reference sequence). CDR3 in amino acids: CASSQAAGGGYGYTF. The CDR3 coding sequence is TGTGCCAGCAGCCAAGCGGCCGGGGGCGGCTATGGCTACACCTTC.

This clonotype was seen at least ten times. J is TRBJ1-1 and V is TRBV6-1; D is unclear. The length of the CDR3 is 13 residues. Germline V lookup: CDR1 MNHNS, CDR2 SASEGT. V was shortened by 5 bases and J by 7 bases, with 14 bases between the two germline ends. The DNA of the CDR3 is TGTGCCAGCAGTCGGGCCACTGCGTATGAAGCTTTCTTT. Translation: CASSRATAYEAFF.

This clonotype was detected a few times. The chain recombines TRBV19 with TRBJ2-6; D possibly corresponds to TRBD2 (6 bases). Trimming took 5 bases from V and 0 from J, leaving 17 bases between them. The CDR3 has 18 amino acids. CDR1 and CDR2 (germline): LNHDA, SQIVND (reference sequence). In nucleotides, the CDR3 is TGTGCCAGTAGTGACCCCCAGAGGGGACTCTCTGGGGCCAACGTCCTGACTTTC. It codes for CASSDPQRGLSGANVLTF. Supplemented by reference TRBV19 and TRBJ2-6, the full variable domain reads DGGITQSPKYLFRKEGQNVTLSCEQNLNHDAMYWYRQDPGQGLRLIYYSQIVNDFQKGDIAEGYSVSREKKESFPLTVTSAQKNPTAFYLCASSDPQRGLSGANVLTFGAGSRLTVL.

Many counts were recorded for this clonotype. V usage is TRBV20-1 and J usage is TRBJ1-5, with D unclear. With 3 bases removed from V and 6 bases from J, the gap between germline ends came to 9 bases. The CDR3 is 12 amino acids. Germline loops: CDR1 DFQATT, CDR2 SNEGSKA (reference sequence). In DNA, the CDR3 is TGCAGTGCTAGTGGGGAGGGTCAGCCCCAGCATTTT. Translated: CSASGEGQPQHF.

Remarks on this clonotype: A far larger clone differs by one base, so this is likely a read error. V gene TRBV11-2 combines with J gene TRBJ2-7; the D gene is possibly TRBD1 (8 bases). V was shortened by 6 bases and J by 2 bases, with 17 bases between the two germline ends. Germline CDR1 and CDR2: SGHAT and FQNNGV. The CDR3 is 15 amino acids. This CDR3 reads CASRLNRGGTYEQYF. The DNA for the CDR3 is TGTGCCAGCAGGTTAAACAGGGGGGGAACCTACGAGCAGTACTTC.

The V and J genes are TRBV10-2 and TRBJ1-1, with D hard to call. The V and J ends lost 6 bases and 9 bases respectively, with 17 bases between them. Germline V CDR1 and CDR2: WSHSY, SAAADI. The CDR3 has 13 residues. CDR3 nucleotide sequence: TGCGCCAGCAGAGAAGCGCGGAGAGAGCAAGCTTTCTTT. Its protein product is CASREARREQAFF.

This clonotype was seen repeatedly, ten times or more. The CDR3 sequence: CASSQPTGLGDTQYF. For the CDR3, the DNA is TGCGCCAGCAGTCAACCAACAGGGCTTGGGGATACGCAGTATTTT. This sequence joins TRBV10-2 and TRBJ2-3; D possibly corresponds to TRBD1 (6 bases). The V gene's germline CDR1 is WSHSY and CDR2 SAAADI. CDR3 length: 15 residues. The ends were cut back, 5 bases at V and 6 bases at J, with 18 bases in the middle.

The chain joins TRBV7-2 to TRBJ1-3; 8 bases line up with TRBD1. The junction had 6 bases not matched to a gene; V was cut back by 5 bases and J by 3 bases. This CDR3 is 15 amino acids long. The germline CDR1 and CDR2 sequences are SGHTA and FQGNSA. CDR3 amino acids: CASSPDRVNGNTIYF. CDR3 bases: TGTGCCAGCAGCCCGGACAGGGTGAATGGAAACACCATATATTTT. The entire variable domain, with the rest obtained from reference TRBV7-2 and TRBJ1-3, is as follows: GAGVSQSPSNKVTEKGKDVELRCDPISGHTALYWYRQSLGQGLEFLIYFQGNSAPDKSGLPSDRFSAERTGGSVSTLTIQRTQQEDSAVYLCASSPDRVNGNTIYFGEGSWLTVV.

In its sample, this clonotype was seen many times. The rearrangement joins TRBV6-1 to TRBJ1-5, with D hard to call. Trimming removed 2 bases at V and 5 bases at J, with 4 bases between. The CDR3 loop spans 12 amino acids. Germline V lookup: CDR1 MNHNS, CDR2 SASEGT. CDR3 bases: TGTGCCAGCAGTGAAAGGGATCAGCCCCAGCATTTT. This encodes CASSERDQPQHF.

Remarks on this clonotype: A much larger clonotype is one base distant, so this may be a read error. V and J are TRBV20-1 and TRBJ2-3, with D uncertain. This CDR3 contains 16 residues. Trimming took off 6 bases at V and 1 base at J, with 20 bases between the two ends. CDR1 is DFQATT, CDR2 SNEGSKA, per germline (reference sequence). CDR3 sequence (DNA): TGCAGTGCCATCGGGCTTGGGTCTCTCCGCACAGATACGCAGTATTTT. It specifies CSAIGLGSLRTDTQYF.

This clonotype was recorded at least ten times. DNA of the CDR3: TGCAGTGCTAGTCCGGCCCGTGTCAGCAATCAGCCCCAGCATTTT. It is translated as CSASPARVSNQPQHF. The chain couples TRBV20-1 to TRBJ1-5; D unresolved. Germline assignment: CDR1 DFQATT and CDR2 SNEGSKA (reference sequence). CDR3 size: 15 residues. Trimming shortened V by 3 bases and J by 1 base, and 13 bases separated the two germline ends.

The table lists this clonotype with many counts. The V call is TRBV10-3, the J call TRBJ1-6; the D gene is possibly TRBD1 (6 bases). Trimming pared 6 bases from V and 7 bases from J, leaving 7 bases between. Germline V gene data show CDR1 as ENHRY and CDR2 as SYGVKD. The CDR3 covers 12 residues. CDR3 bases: TGTGCCATCAGAACAGGGAATTCACCCCTCCACTTT. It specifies CAIRTGNSPLHF.

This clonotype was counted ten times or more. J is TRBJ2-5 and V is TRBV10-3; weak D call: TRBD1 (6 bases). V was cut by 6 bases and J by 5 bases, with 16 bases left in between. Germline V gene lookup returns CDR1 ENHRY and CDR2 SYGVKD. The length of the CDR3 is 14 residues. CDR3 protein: CAISPRGSGETQYF. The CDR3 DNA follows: TGTGCCATCAGCCCAAGGGGGTCGGGGGAGACCCAGTACTTC.

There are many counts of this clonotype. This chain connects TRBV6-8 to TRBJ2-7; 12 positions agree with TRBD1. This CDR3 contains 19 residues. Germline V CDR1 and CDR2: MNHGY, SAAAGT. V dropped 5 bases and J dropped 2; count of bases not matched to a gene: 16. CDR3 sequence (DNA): TGTGCCAGCAGTCCGAAGCGGGACAGGGGGCGAGTTGGAGCCTACGAGCAGTACTTC. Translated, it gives CASSPKRDRGRVGAYEQYF.

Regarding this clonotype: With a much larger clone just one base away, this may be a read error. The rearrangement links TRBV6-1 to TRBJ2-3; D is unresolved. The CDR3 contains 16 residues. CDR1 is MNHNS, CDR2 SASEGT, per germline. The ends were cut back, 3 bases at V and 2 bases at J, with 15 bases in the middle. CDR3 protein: CASSEKGGQLTDTQYF. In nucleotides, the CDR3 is TGTGCCAGCAGTGAGAAGGGTGGGCAGCTCACAGATACGCAGTATTTT.

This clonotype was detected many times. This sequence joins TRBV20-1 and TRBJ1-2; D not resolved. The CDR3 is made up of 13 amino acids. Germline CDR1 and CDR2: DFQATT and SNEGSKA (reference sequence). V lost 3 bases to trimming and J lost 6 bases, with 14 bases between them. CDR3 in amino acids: CSASVRSGDGYTF. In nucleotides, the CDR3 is TGCAGTGCTAGCGTCCGCTCTGGGGATGGCTACACCTTC.

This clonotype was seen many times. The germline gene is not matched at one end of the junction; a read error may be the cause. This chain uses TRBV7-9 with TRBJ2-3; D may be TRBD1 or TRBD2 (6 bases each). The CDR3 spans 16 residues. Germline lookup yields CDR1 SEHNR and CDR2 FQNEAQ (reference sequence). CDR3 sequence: CASSFGGRVYTDTQYF. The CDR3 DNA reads TGCGCCAGCAGCTTCGGGGGCCGAGTGTACACAGATACGCAGTATTTT.

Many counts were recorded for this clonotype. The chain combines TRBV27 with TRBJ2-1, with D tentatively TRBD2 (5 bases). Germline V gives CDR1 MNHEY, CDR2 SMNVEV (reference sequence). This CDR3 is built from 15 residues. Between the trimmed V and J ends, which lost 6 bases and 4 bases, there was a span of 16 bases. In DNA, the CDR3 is TGTGCCAGCAGCTTAGAACACGGGATGTACAATGAGCAGTTCTTC. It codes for CASSLEHGMYNEQFF.